The rows below give T cell receptor beta chains drawn from one sample of a study of blood T cell repertoires in COVID-19. Sequencing was performed with immunoSEQ multiplex PCR; in TCRdb, only in-frame clones are kept and a portion is missing. Of about 230,000 clones listed, roughly nine tenths are singletons. Sequencing input: PBMCs or T cells enriched from blood (not recorded which). These receptor sequences come from a woman aged 25 to 39 with acute COVID-19. CDR3s include the opening cysteine and the closing phenylalanine or tryptophan. The D gene is left open where the match is weak. Clone size is given for some rows only: seen once, a few or many times, or a class if the clone is expanded.

D gene | J gene | V gene | clone size | CDR3 DNA | CDR3 protein
TRBD1 | TRBJ1-2 | TRBV5-1 | NA | TGCGCCAGCAGCCAAGGACAGGGGGCAAATGGCTACACCTTC | CASSQGQGANGYTF
NA | TRBJ1-1 | TRBV5-1 | NA | TGCGCCAGCATGGGGGGCACTGAAGCTTTCTTT | CASMGGTEAFF
TRBD1 | TRBJ1-4 | TRBV25-1 | NA | TGTGCCAGCAGTGCGGCCGGACAGGGGGTTTCTAATGAAAAACTGTTTTTT | CASSAAGQGVSNEKLFF
NA | TRBJ1-2 | TRBV28 | NA | TGTGCCAGCATGCCGGGGTCAAACTATGGCTACACCTTC | CASMPGSNYGYTF
NA | TRBJ2-1 | TRBV9 | NA | TGTGCCAGCAGCGTCGGGGGACTGACCTACAATGAGCAGTTCTTC | CASSVGGLTYNEQFF
NA | TRBJ2-7 | TRBV2 | NA | TGTGCCAGCAGTCGTGGAGGGTTGGGGGTCTACGAGCAGTACTTC | CASSRGGLGVYEQYF
NA | TRBJ2-6 | TRBV10-3 | NA | TGTGCCATCAGCCCACAAGACTCTGGGGCCAACGTCCTGACTTTC | CAISPQDSGANVLTF
NA | TRBJ1-1 | TRBV7-2 | NA | TGTGCCAGCAGCACAAGTCGAGAGGGCACTGAAGCTTTCTTT | CASSTSREGTEAFF
TRBD2 | TRBJ2-1 | TRBV9 | NA | TGTGCCAGCAGCGTAGCTAAAAGCGGGGGCCACTCCTACAATGAGCAGTTCTTC | CASSVAKSGGHSYNEQFF
TRBD1 | TRBJ2-7 | TRBV7-6 | NA | TGTGCCAGCAGCTTAGACGGGGGACAGGGACACTACGAGCAGTACTTC | CASSLDGGQGHYEQYF
TRBD1 | TRBJ1-1 | TRBV12-3/TRBV12-4 | NA | TGTGCCAGCAGGTGGGGGACAGGTGCTGAAGCTTTCTTT | CASRWGTGAEAFF
NA | TRBJ1-4 | TRBV9 | NA | TGTGCCAGCAGCCCGGACATCAGTGGTCCTCCGGAAAAACTGTTTTTT | CASSPDISGPPEKLFF
NA | TRBJ1-4 | TRBV12-3/TRBV12-4 | NA | TGTGCCAGCAGGGGGGGAGAAAAACTGTTTTTT | CASRGGEKLFF
NA | TRBJ1-3 | TRBV7-6 | NA | TGTGCCAGCAGCTTAGGCAGGGGAGACACCATATATTTT | CASSLGRGDTIYF
NA | TRBJ2-3 | TRBV9 | NA | TGTGCCAGCAGCGGGGGCGCCCCAGATACGCAGTATTTT | CASSGGAPDTQYF
NA | TRBJ2-5 | TRBV11-2 | NA | TGTGCCAGCAGCTTCCCCCTGGGCGGATACGAGGGGACCCAGTACTTC | CASSFPLGGYEGTQYF
TRBD1 | TRBJ2-5 | TRBV7-8 | NA | TGTGCCAGCAGCAAAAGGACAGGGCGAACGAACCAAGAGACCCAGTACTTC | CASSKRTGRTNQETQYF
TRBD2 | TRBJ2-5 | TRBV3-1/TRBV3-2 | NA | TGTGCCAGCAGCTCCCGACTAGCGGGGGGGGGAGAGACCCAGTACTTC | CASSSRLAGGGETQYF
NA | TRBJ1-2 | TRBV11-2 | NA | TGTGCCAGCAGCCCCTTGTATGGCTACACCTTC | CASSPLYGYTF
TRBD2 | TRBJ2-1 | TRBV6-2/TRBV6-3 | NA | TGTGCCAGCCGCCAGAGCGGGGGGGTAGGGGAGCAGTTCTTC | CASRQSGGVGEQFF
TRBD1 | TRBJ1-3 | TRBV4-3 | NA | TGCGCCAGCAGCCAAGCCGGGACAGCTGGAAACACCATATATTTT | CASSQAGTAGNTIYF
NA | TRBJ1-1 | TRBV5-6 | NA | TGTGCCAGCAGCTTATATCAAGGGGCCCCGCTAACTGAAGCTTTCTTT | CASSLYQGAPLTEAFF
NA | TRBJ1-3 | TRBV3-1/TRBV3-2 | NA | TGTGCCAGCAGCCCTTGGGGGGGATCCGGCTCTGGAAACACCATATATTTT | CASSPWGGSGSGNTIYF
NA | TRBJ2-5 | TRBV7-9 | NA | TGTGCCAGCAGCTTAGCCGGCGGGGGCGGAGAAGAGACCCAGTACTTC | CASSLAGGGGEETQYF
NA | TRBJ2-1 | TRBV9 | once | TGTGCCAGCGGGAGCTACAATGAGCAGTTCTTC | CASGSYNEQFF
TRBD2 | TRBJ2-5 | TRBV5-4 | NA | TGTGCCAGCAGCTTGGGGTTCGGGGGGTTCCAAGAGACCCAGTACTTC | CASSLGFGGFQETQYF
NA | TRBJ2-3 | TRBV29-1 | NA | TGCAGCTTCTCGGGTTCTGTTTCTAGCACAGATACGCAGTATTTT | CSFSGSVSSTDTQYF
TRBD2 | TRBJ2-1 | TRBV28 | few | TGTGCTTCCGCACGGGAGGGCGTCGGAGAGGGTGAGCAGTTCTTC | CASAREGVGEGEQFF
NA | TRBJ2-1 | TRBV11-3 | NA | TGTGCCAGCAGCTTAAACAGGGGGGGATTGAATGAGCAGTTCTTC | CASSLNRGGLNEQFF
TRBD1 | TRBJ2-1 | TRBV5-5 | NA | TGTGCCAGCAGCCCCGGGACAGGGAGGGTTGAGCAGTTCTTC | CASSPGTGRVEQFF
NA | TRBJ1-2 | TRBV9 | NA | TGTGCCAGCAGCGGGGAGCCTAACTATGGCTACACCTTC | CASSGEPNYGYTF